This TCR beta chain stems from a study of post-analysis software for immune sequencing data. Study overall: Patients with relapsing-remitting, secondary progressive and progressive-relapsing multiple sclerosis courses were all represented.

Regarding the study as a whole: Roughly 5 TRBV segments were significantly more frequent in patients than in controls. TRBV5-6, TRBV5-1 and TRBV20-1 were among these segments. Significantly lower normalized Chao1 diversity was found in patients with multiple sclerosis relative to controls.

The length of the CDR3 is 13 residues. Germline V lookup: CDR1 MNHEY, CDR2 SVGAGI. V was clipped by 3 bases and J by 1 base, with 6 bases between them. Carried by the TCR beta cDNA libraries were unique molecular identifiers. Hundreds of thousands of cDNA molecules came from 1 to 10 million T cells. TCRdb passed the PCR reads through MiXCR, listing each CDR3 protein once. In the table there are about 540,000 distinct CDR3 sequences, approximately 34% of which are singletons. This clonotype was detected a few times. Its antigen is still unknown. J is TRBJ1-1 and V is TRBV6-5; D not certain. What was sequenced was blood. The source of this sequence is a girl aged 2-17 years with multiple sclerosis. The CDR3: CASSYGSNTEAFF. The CDR3, as DNA: TGTGCCAGCAGTTATGGGTCGAACACTGAAGCTTTCTTT.